This TCR beta chain stems from a study of T cells after yellow fever vaccination. Via MiXCR, TCRdb re-called the 5' RACE reads, giving one row per CDR3 protein. This table has approximately 600,000 distinct CDR3 sequences, around an eighth appearing once. Sequencing was performed on PBMCs, taken on the day of the yellow fever booster vaccination. This clonotype was obtained from a man aged 30-40 years who received the YFV17D yellow fever vaccine.

CDR3 protein: CASSSSGRDNTGELFF. The CDR3 coding sequence is TGTGCCAGCAGCTCTAGCGGGAGGGACAATACCGGGGAGCTGTTTTTT. The chain uses TRBV6-1 and TRBJ2-2; the match to TRBD2 covers 12 bases. Per germline, CDR1 MNHNS and CDR2 SASEGT. J was trimmed by 5 bases and V by 6 bases; bases with no gene match: 7. CDR3 length: 16 amino acids.